This TCR beta chain was recovered during a study of blood T cell repertoires in COVID-19. For the study at large: Sites in the United States, Italy and Spain provided acute and convalescent COVID-19 samples. Sample material is recorded as cDNA or gDNA derived from T cells, B-cell-depleted T cells, or PBMCs.

Authors' data handling: The assay estimated nucleated cells by amplifying reference gene primers. Sequenced by immunoSEQ multiplex PCR; TCRdb stores in-frame clones only, minus some. V, J and clone size derive from that table, while D and trimming were established from the DNA sequence. The sample holds around 200,000 clones, under 90% seen once. There are 15 residues in the CDR3. Germline assignment: CDR1 SGHDT and CDR2 YYEEEE. The junction had 5 bases not matched to a gene; V was cut back by 3 bases and J by 4 bases. The chain carries TRBV5-6 and TRBJ2-7; TRBD1 aligns across 12 bases. The sequenced sample consisted of peripheral blood. The TCR was taken from a human donor in a cohort sampled during active COVID-19. The chain's CDR3 is CASSSPGQGAYEQYF. CDR3 bases: TGTGCCAGCAGCTCGCCGGGACAGGGGGCATACGAGCAGTACTTC.